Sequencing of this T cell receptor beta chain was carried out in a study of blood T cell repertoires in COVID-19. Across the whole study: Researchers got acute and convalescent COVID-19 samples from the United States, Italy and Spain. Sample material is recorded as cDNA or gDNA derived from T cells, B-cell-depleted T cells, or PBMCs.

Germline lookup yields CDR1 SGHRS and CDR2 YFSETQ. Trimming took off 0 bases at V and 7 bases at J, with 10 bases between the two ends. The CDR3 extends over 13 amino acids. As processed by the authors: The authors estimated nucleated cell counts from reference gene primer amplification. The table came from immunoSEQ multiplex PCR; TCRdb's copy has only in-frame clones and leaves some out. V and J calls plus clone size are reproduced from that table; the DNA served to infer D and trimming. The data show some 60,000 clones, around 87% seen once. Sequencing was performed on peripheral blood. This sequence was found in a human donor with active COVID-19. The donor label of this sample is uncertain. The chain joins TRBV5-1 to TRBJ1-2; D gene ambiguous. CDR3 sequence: CASSLDQPSGYTF. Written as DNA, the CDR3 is TGCGCCAGCAGCTTGGACCAACCTAGTGGCTACACCTTC.